A single sample is the source of the 26 T cell receptor beta chains below, sequenced in a study of PD-L1 blockade in urothelial cancer. The data were produced by immunoSEQ multiplex PCR, yet TCRdb's version contains in-frame clones alone and is incomplete. The sample yields around 80,000 clones, around 87% seen once. The sequences come from PBMCs, collected around atezolizumab (anti-PD-L1) treatment. These receptors all come from a woman in her seventies with urothelial cancer.

The CDR3 coding sequence is TGTGCCAGCAGCACCGACCTACGAGCGGTTGTCGAGGGCCGGGAGACCCAGTACTTC. Amino acids: CASSTDLRAVVEGRETQYF. The J gene is TRBJ2-5, the V gene TRBV7-4; D is perhaps TRBD2 (5 bases). V lost 5 bases, J lost 5 bases, and 30 bases lay in between. The germline CDR1 and CDR2 sequences are SGHVT and SQSDAQ. This CDR3 comprises 19 residues.

The CDR3 is CSVPGVSGANVLTF. The DNA of the CDR3 is TGCAGCGTACCGGGGGTCTCTGGGGCCAACGTCCTGACTTTC. This chain connects TRBV29-1 to TRBJ2-6, with D possibly TRBD2 on 6 matching bases. The CDR3 loop spans 14 amino acids. Trimming left V 6 bases short and J 0 bases short, with 9 bases between. Germline V lookup: CDR1 SQVTM, CDR2 ANQGSEA.

CDR3 protein: CASSPIISGANEQFF. The DNA of the CDR3 is TGTGCCAGCAGCCCCATTATTAGCGGGGCCAATGAGCAGTTCTTC. The chain couples TRBV11-2 to TRBJ2-1, with 8 bases fitting TRBD2. The CDR3 extends over 15 amino acids. V shed 5 bases, J shed 6 bases, and the junction held 9 bases outside the gene matches. Germline-derived CDR1 and CDR2 are SGHAT and FQNNGV. The full variable domain, completed using reference TRBV11-2 and TRBJ2-1, is EAGVAQSPRYKIIEKRQSVAFWCNPISGHATLYWYQQILGQGPKLLIQFQNNGVVDDSQLPKDRFSAERLKGVDSTLKIQPAKLEDSAVYLCASSPIISGANEQFFGPGTRLTVL.

This rearrangement joins TRBV19 to TRBJ2-3; tentatively, D is TRBD2 (7 bases). The CDR3 extends over 13 amino acids. V lost 8 bases, J lost 5 bases, and 14 bases lay in between. Germline-derived CDR1 and CDR2 are LNHDA and SQIVND (reference sequence). This CDR3 is CASAGGRGDTQYF. Here the CDR3 DNA reads TGTGCCAGTGCCGGGGGGCGAGGAGATACGCAGTATTTT.

V is TRBV28 and J is TRBJ2-3; TRBD2 aligns across 10 bases. Trimming cost V 8 bases and J 1 base; bases outside gene matches: 6. The CDR3 contains 15 residues. Germline V gives CDR1 MDHEN, CDR2 SYDVKM. The CDR3 loop is CASGLAGEGTDTQYF. The CDR3 DNA reads as TGTGCCAGCGGGCTAGCGGGAGAGGGCACAGATACGCAGTATTTT.

This chain joins TRBV28 and TRBJ1-2, with 11 nucleotides matching TRBD1. V was clipped by 5 bases and J by 2 bases; unmatched bases: 10. Germline V CDR1 and CDR2: MDHEN, SYDVKM. This CDR3 comprises 17 residues. CDR3 coding DNA: TGTGCCAGCAGTACCCGGACAGGGGGCACCCTAAACTATGGCTACACCTTC. It yields the protein CASSTRTGGTLNYGYTF.

This chain connects TRBV6-5 to TRBJ1-6, with TRBD1 matching 7 bases. After removal of 5 bases from V and 12 bases from J, the junction contained 10 bases not matched to a gene. The length of the CDR3 is 14 residues. Per the germline V gene, CDR1 is MNHEY and CDR2 is SVGAGI. The CDR3 here is CASSGDSEILPLHF. CDR3 nucleotides: TGTGCCAGCAGTGGGGACAGCGAGATATTACCCCTCCACTTT.

The chain links TRBV6-1 to TRBJ2-5; 7 bases are shared with TRBD1. This CDR3 has 13 amino acids. The trim removed 3 bases at V and 5 bases at J, leaving 3 bases unmatched. Germline CDR1 MNHNS, CDR2 SASEGT. DNA of the CDR3: TGTGCCAGCAGTGACAGGGGGTTTGAGACCCAGTACTTC. Its protein is CASSDRGFETQYF.

The genes are TRBV4-2 and TRBJ1-3; 8 positions match TRBD1. The germline V gene has CDR1 LGHNA and CDR2 YNFKEQ. Losses at the gene ends were 4 bases for V and 2 bases for J; bases not matched to a gene: 1. The CDR3 has 14 amino acids. The CDR3 nucleotides are TGTGCCAGCAGCCCGACAGGGGCTGGAAACACCATATATTTT. As protein: CASSPTGAGNTIYF.

The chain uses TRBV7-3 and TRBJ2-3, with a possible D match to TRBD1 (5 bases). The CDR3 has 15 amino acids. Trimming left V 1 base short and J 3 bases short, with 11 bases between. The germline gives CDR1 SGHTA, CDR2 FQGTGA. The CDR3 DNA sequence: TGTGCCAGCAGCTTAAACGGACACGGGACAGATACGCAGTATTTT. Translating it yields CASSLNGHGTDTQYF.

The V call is TRBV10-3, the J call TRBJ1-4, with 8 bases aligning to TRBD1. Germline CDR1 and CDR2: ENHRY and SYGVKD. V was pared by 6 bases and J by 7 bases, with 7 bases of the junction left unmatched. This CDR3 has 14 amino acids. DNA for the CDR3: TGTGCCATCAGCCAACAGGGGGGAAGTGAAAAACTGTTTTTT. Translated: CAISQQGGSEKLFF.

This clone showed up just once. CDR3: CASREGPLSSYEQYF. CDR3 DNA sequence: TGTGCCAGCAGGGAGGGTCCCCTTAGCTCCTACGAGCAGTACTTC. V is TRBV6-1 and J is TRBJ2-7, with D maybe TRBD2 (6 bases). From germline, CDR1 is MNHNS and CDR2 SASEGT. V was clipped by 6 bases and J by 0 bases, with 15 bases between them. This CDR3 contains 15 residues.

In this sample, this clone turned up once. V and J are TRBV4-1 and TRBJ2-3, with 7 nucleotides matching TRBD2. CDR3 length: 16 residues. From germline, CDR1 is MGHRA and CDR2 YSYEKL. J was trimmed by 2 bases and V by 3 bases; bases with no gene match: 8. As DNA, the CDR3 is TGCGCCAGCAGCCAGAGGCGGGAGATTATCACAGATACGCAGTATTTT. It specifies CASSQRREIITDTQYF.

The V and J genes are TRBV5-6 and TRBJ2-7; D ambiguous. In germline, CDR1 is SGHDT, CDR2 YYEEEE. The CDR3 has 13 residues. The V and J ends lost 0 bases and 5 bases respectively, with 9 bases between them. CDR3 in amino acids: CASSLGYSDEQYF. In DNA, the CDR3 is TGTGCCAGCAGCTTGGGGTATTCGGACGAGCAGTACTTC.

This clone was recorded once. V is TRBV6-6 and J is TRBJ2-2; 9 nucleotides match TRBD2. Germline V gives CDR1 MNHNY, CDR2 SVGAGI (reference sequence). J gave up 3 bases and V 2 bases, and 4 bases lay outside the gene matches. The CDR3 covers 16 residues. CDR3: CASSYSGGRHTGELFF. DNA for the CDR3: TGTGCCAGCAGTTACAGCGGGGGGCGTCACACCGGGGAGCTGTTTTTT.

The chain is built from TRBV7-6 and TRBJ1-2, with TRBD1 matching 10 bases. The CDR3 extends over 15 amino acids. V gave up 3 bases and J gave up 3 bases; unmatched junction bases: 4. Per the germline V gene, CDR1 is SGHVS and CDR2 is FNYEAQ. This chain's CDR3 is CASSLTGTGDYGYTF. The CDR3 region has the DNA TGTGCCAGCAGCTTGACCGGGACAGGGGACTATGGCTACACCTTC.

The rearrangement joins TRBV2 to TRBJ2-2; 10 bases line up with TRBD2. This CDR3 contains 15 residues. V dropped 5 bases and J dropped 5; count of bases not matched to a gene: 5. Germline CDR1 reads SNHLY; CDR2 reads FYNNEI. The CDR3 spells CASSLAGERTGELFF. The CDR3 nucleotides read TGTGCCAGCAGTCTAGCGGGAGAGAGGACCGGGGAGCTGTTTTTT.

The CDR3 loop reads CATSRGGIAGGPRETQYF. CDR3 in DNA: TGTGCCACCAGCAGAGGGGGGATAGCGGGAGGGCCCCGGGAGACCCAGTACTTC. This sequence joins TRBV15 and TRBJ2-5; 11 positions match TRBD2. The germline V gene encodes CDR1 LNHNV and CDR2 YYDKDF (reference sequence). V was pared by 1 base and J by 5 bases, with 12 bases of the junction left unmatched. The CDR3 is 18 amino acids.

The V and J genes are TRBV11-2 and TRBJ2-7; 10 bases match TRBD2. V lost 3 bases, J lost 2 bases, and 7 bases stayed unmatched. Germline V lookup: CDR1 SGHAT, CDR2 FQNNGV. The CDR3 contains 16 residues. The CDR3: CASSLETSGSPYEQYF. CDR3 nucleotide sequence: TGTGCCAGCAGCTTGGAGACTAGCGGGTCCCCCTACGAGCAGTACTTC.

A single count supports this clone. The V gene is TRBV5-5, the J gene TRBJ2-3; TRBD1 aligns across 8 bases. Looked up from germline, CDR1 is SGHKS and CDR2 is YYEKEE (reference sequence). The CDR3 spans 16 residues. V shed 4 bases and J 3 bases; nucleotides not matched to a gene: 10. CDR3 loop: CASSLWTGLRTDTQYF. The DNA for the CDR3 is TGTGCCAGCAGCCTCTGGACAGGGCTGAGGACAGATACGCAGTATTTT.

The chain's CDR3 is CASRPIGQLGYNSPLHF. The CDR3 DNA is TGTGCCAGCCGGCCGATTGGACAGCTTGGCTATAATTCACCCCTCCACTTT. The chain joins TRBV27 to TRBJ1-6; weak D call: TRBD1 (6 bases). Germline CDR1 MNHEY, CDR2 SMNVEV (reference sequence). This CDR3 comprises 17 residues. V lost 8 bases to trimming and J lost 3 bases, with 20 bases between them.

The chain carries TRBV7-3 and TRBJ2-4; D possibly corresponds to TRBD1 (5 bases). V was cut by 5 bases and J by 6 bases, with 17 bases left in between. Germline V gene lookup returns CDR1 SGHTA and CDR2 FQGTGA. This CDR3 is 15 amino acids long. The CDR3 bases are TGTGCCAGCAGCCCCTCCGACAGTCCACTAAACATTCAGTACTTC. Protein sequence: CASSPSDSPLNIQYF.

The rearrangement joins TRBV18 to TRBJ2-7; D is undetermined. V lost 2 bases and J lost 1, with 9 bases in between. CDR3 size: 14 residues. CDR1 is KGHSH and CDR2 is LQKENI in the germline V gene. The CDR3 sequence: CASSPMAESYEQYF. The CDR3 coding sequence is TGTGCCAGCTCACCAATGGCAGAATCCTACGAGCAGTACTTC. Filled out from reference TRBV18 and TRBJ2-7, the complete variable domain reads NAGVMQNPRHLVRRRGQEARLRCSPMKGHSHVYWYRQLPEEGLKFMVYLQKENIIDESGMPKERFSAEFPKEGPSILRIQQVVRGDSAAYFCASSPMAESYEQYFGPGTRLTVT.

This clone was seen only a few times. V gene TRBV18 combines with J gene TRBJ1-1, with 7 bases that match TRBD1. The junction had 7 bases not matched to a gene; V was cut back by 3 bases and J by 0 bases. The germline CDR1 and CDR2 sequences are KGHSH and LQKENI. The length of the CDR3 is 16 residues. The CDR3 spells CASSPMGQQLNTEAFF. The CDR3 nucleotides are TGTGCCAGCTCACCGATGGGACAGCAACTGAACACTGAAGCTTTCTTT.

This sequence joins TRBV11-2 and TRBJ1-3; the D is unclear. Trimming shortened V by 1 base and J by 2 bases, and 3 bases separated the two germline ends. Per germline, CDR1 SGHAT and CDR2 FQNNGV. The CDR3 has 13 residues. Here the CDR3 reads CASSLAPGNTIYF. CDR3 nucleotides: TGTGCCAGCAGCTTAGCTCCTGGAAACACCATATATTTT.

The CDR3 here is CASSLGGTSNTGELFF. The CDR3 DNA reads TGCGCCAGCAGCTTGGGTGGGACATCGAACACCGGGGAGCTGTTTTTT. The chain links TRBV5-1 to TRBJ2-2; maybe TRBD1 (6 bases). Between the trimmed V and J ends, which lost 0 bases and 0 bases, there was a span of 9 bases. Germline V gene lookup returns CDR1 SGHRS and CDR2 YFSETQ. The CDR3 length is 16 residues.